This is a list of T cell receptor beta chains from one sample in a study of molecular identifiers for immune sequencing clone quantification. TCRdb re-derived calls from the PCR reads in MiXCR, one entry per CDR3 protein. The profile shows more than 60,000 distinct CDR3 sequences, 15% to 20% of them singletons. The sequencing sample was made of naive CD8+ T cells from blood, with Jurkat cell RNA spiked in. The receptors were sampled from a human donor in good health. Some libraries in this study had Jurkat cell RNA spiked in. CDR3s include the opening cysteine and the closing phenylalanine or tryptophan. D genes are given only for firm matches. Size tells how often a clone was seen (once, few, many) or the class of an expanded clone, and some rows leave it out.

. | TRBJ1-1 | TRBV12-3/TRBV12-4 | few | CASQGGLAEAFF | TGTGCCAGCCAGGGTGGCTTGGCTGAAGCTTTCTTT
TRBD1 | TRBJ1-4 | TRBV7-2 | . | CASSQGVGVVEKLSF | TGTGCCAGCAGCCAGGGGGTGGGGGTAGTTGAAAAACTGTCTTTC
. | TRBJ2-1 | TRBV12-3/TRBV12-4 | few | CASSRSTTAVQFF | TGTGCCAGCAGTCGATCGACGACGGCCGTCCAGTTCTTC
. | TRBJ2-1 | TRBV5-3 | few | CARSHRAYEQFF | TGTGCCAGAAGCCACAGGGCCTATGAGCAGTTCTTC
. | TRBJ2-1 | TRBV11-3 | many | CASRDREERNEQFF | TGTGCCTCCCGCGACAGGGAGGAACGGAATGAGCAGTTCTTC
. | TRBJ2-7 | TRBV7-3 | many | CASSLDGFLGNEQYF | TGTGCCAGCAGCTTAGATGGGTTTCTGGGTAACGAGCAGTACTTC
. | TRBJ2-2 | TRBV11-3 | few | CASSLEATLLNTGELFF | TGTGCCAGCAGCTTAGAGGCTACCCTCCTGAACACCGGGGAGCTGTTTTTT
TRBD1 | TRBJ1-5 | TRBV28 | many | CASSSHLTGDQPQHF | TGTGCCAGCAGTTCCCACCTTACAGGGGATCAGCCCCAGCATTTT
. | TRBJ2-5 | TRBV12-3/TRBV12-4 | many | CASSFTRAAQYF | TGTGCCAGCAGTTTTACCAGGGCGGCCCAGTACTTC
TRBD2 | TRBJ2-2 | TRBV4-3 | many | CASSPLAGGLAGELFF | TGCGCCAGCAGCCCACTAGCGGGAGGCTTGGCCGGGGAGCTGTTTTTT
TRBD1 | TRBJ1-5 | TRBV4-1 | many | CASSQSTGGRNQPQHF | TGCGCCAGCAGCCAATCAACAGGGGGCCGCAATCAGCCCCAGCATTTT
TRBD2 | TRBJ2-7 | TRBV20-1 | . | CSAVPGAGGPRYEQYF | TGCAGTGCTGTACCCGGCGCGGGAGGGCCCCGATACGAGCAGTACTTC
. | TRBJ2-2 | TRBV20-1 | . | CSARDRAPGELFF | TGCAGTGCTAGAGATAGGGCACCTGGGGAGCTGTTTTTT
TRBD2 | TRBJ2-5 | TRBV20-1 | many | CSARTSGLQETQYF | TGCAGTGCTAGGACTAGCGGGCTCCAAGAGACCCAGTACTTC
. | TRBJ1-1 | TRBV12-3/TRBV12-4 | few | CASSLALMGTEAFF | TGTGCCAGCAGTTTAGCGCTAATGGGGACTGAAGCTTTCTTT
TRBD1 | TRBJ2-2 | TRBV6-5 | many | CANSRRDRITGELFF | TGTGCCAATTCCCGCCGGGACAGAATTACCGGGGAGCTGTTTTTT
. | TRBJ1-1 | TRBV7-8 | many | CASSREYIVGAENTEAFF | TGTGCCAGCAGCCGGGAATATATTGTCGGGGCTGAGAACACTGAAGCTTTCTTT
. | TRBJ2-1 | TRBV4-1 | many | CASSLGSSYNEQFF | TGCGCCAGCAGCCTAGGGAGCTCCTACAATGAGCAGTTCTTC
. | TRBJ2-7 | TRBV6-5 | many | CASSYSILGSGYEQYF | TGTGCCAGCAGTTACTCGATTCTCGGGAGCGGGTACGAGCAGTACTTC
TRBD2 | TRBJ2-3 | TRBV10-3 | many | CAIAGDGLNPDTQYF | TGTGCCATCGCGGGGGATGGACTAAATCCAGATACGCAGTATTTT
. | TRBJ2-7 | TRBV12-3/TRBV12-4 | few | CASSFATEQYF | TGTGCCAGCAGTTTTGCCACCGAGCAGTACTTC
. | TRBJ2-1 | TRBV11-2 | few | CASSTLEGPRNEQFF | TGTGCCAGCAGCACCCTCGAAGGGCCGAGGAATGAGCAGTTCTTC
TRBD1 | TRBJ1-1 | TRBV7-8 | many | CASSSDRDAFF | TGTGCCAGCAGCTCTGACAGGGACGCTTTCTTT
. | TRBJ2-2 | TRBV12-3/TRBV12-4 | many | CASTSGGIGELFF | TGTGCCAGCACCTCCGGGGGCATCGGGGAGCTGTTTTTT
. | TRBJ1-1 | TRBV27 | many | CASSLSGAPREAFF | TGTGCCAGCAGTTTATCGGGCGCGCCCAGAGAAGCTTTCTTT
TRBD2 | TRBJ2-7 | TRBV4-1 | . | CASSRQTSEISYEQYF | TGCGCCAGCAGCCGACAGACTAGCGAGATCTCCTACGAGCAGTACTTC
. | TRBJ2-1 | TRBV25-1 | many | CASSLSNEQFF | TGTGCCAGCAGCCTAAGTAATGAGCAGTTCTTC
. | TRBJ2-6 | TRBV6-5 | many | CASSYQGSGANVLTF | TGTGCCAGCAGCTATCAGGGGTCTGGGGCCAACGTCCTGACTTTC
. | TRBJ1-1 | TRBV4-1 | many | CASSPGARAEAFF | TGCGCCAGCAGCCCGGGGGCACGTGCTGAAGCTTTCTTT
. | TRBJ2-7 | TRBV19 | many | CASSLTETYEQYF | TGTGCCAGTAGTTTAACAGAAACCTACGAGCAGTACTTC
. | TRBJ2-1 | TRBV20-1 | many | CSARSLGARGLDEQFF | TGCAGTGCTAGATCTCTAGGGGCTCGGGGCCTCGATGAGCAGTTCTTC
. | TRBJ1-1 | TRBV27 | many | CASSGRDLTRTEAFF | TGTGCCAGCAGTGGGCGGGACCTCACGCGGACTGAAGCTTTCTTT
TRBD2 | TRBJ2-7 | TRBV7-8 | . | CASSLGPGGRDEQYF | TGCGCCAGCAGCTTAGGTCCGGGGGGAAGGGACGAGCAGTACTTC